This TCR beta chain comes out of a study of shared clonotypes between healthy human individuals. The unsorted PBMC sample used ten immunoSEQ deep assay plates. Original processing notes: Because ImmunoSEQ provided only junction sequences with no quality scores, the filtering differed. TCRdb keeps only in-frame clones here, not all; method: immunoSEQ multiplex PCR. V and J calls and clone size come straight from that table; D and trimming were deduced from the DNA. The repertoire includes fewer than 550,000 clones, 60% to 80% of them detected once, and about an eighth sits in the top ten. Recent vaccinations or acute infections were absent in the healthy HIV-negative adult donors. Genomic DNA came from around 84 million PBMCs in unsorted samples. The CDR3 is made up of 15 amino acids. Germline V gene lookup returns CDR1 LGHNA and CDR2 YSLEER. V lost 3 bases and J 6 bases, leaving 17 bases between the germline ends.

This sequence joins TRBV4-3 and TRBJ1-1, with D possibly TRBD1 on 6 matching bases. The receptor comes from a woman in her forties in good health. Some clones in this sample may be carry-over from other donors' samples. Sequencing was performed on PBMCs. As DNA, the CDR3 is TGCGCCAGCAGCCAGGGGACCTTGGGGGCTGCTGAAGCTTTCTTT. The encoded protein is CASSQGTLGAAEAFF.